Following are 13 T cell receptor beta chains from one sample sequenced in a study of vaccination effects on CD4 cells after COVID-19. TCRdb keeps only in-frame clones here, not all; method: immunoSEQ multiplex PCR. This table has roughly 30,000 clones, over 65% appearing once. These receptors lack a known antigen. Before sequencing, viral peptide pools were used by the ViraFEST assay to expand antigen-specific CD4+ T cells. An approximately nine-day culture period preceded the isolation of CD4+ T cells. Participants were vaccinated with two doses of either the BNT162b2 or mRNA-1273 vaccine. The source material was CD4+ T cells from PBMCs cultured with HCoV-NL63 spike peptides, sampled after COVID-19 vaccination. These receptors all stem from a human donor who received a COVID-19 vaccine.

This rearrangement joins TRBV13 to TRBJ2-2, with D possibly being TRBD2 (5 bases). CDR1 and CDR2 from the germline V gene are PRHDT and FYEKMQ (reference sequence). The V end was cut by 4 bases, the J end by 4 bases, with 19 bases between. The CDR3 is 17 amino acids. Here the CDR3 DNA reads TGTGCCAGCAGCTCGCCCCAGCGGCTTTCGAGCACCGGGGAGCTGTTTTTT. This encodes CASSSPQRLSSTGELFF.

The gene calls are TRBV9 and TRBJ1-3; D gene ambiguous. The V and J ends lost 0 bases and 0 bases respectively, with 4 bases between them. This CDR3 spans 14 amino acids. Per germline, CDR1 SGDLS and CDR2 YYNGEE. CDR3 loop: CASSVAVSGNTIYF. The CDR3, as DNA: TGTGCCAGCAGCGTAGCCGTCTCTGGAAACACCATATATTTT.

The chain employs TRBV6-5 and TRBJ2-1; D unclear. V lost 3 bases, J lost 3 bases, and 6 bases lay in between. The germline gives CDR1 MNHEY, CDR2 SVGAGI. CDR3 size: 13 residues. CDR3: CASSYDFYNEQFF. In DNA, the CDR3 is TGTGCCAGCAGTTATGACTTCTACAATGAGCAGTTCTTC.

This rearrangement joins TRBV6-5 to TRBJ1-3; 8 bases align to TRBD1. Germline V gene sequence: CDR1 MNHEY, CDR2 SVGAGI. The CDR3 covers 14 residues. V lost 8 bases, J lost 0 bases, and 3 bases stayed unmatched. CDR3 loop: CASGDRSSGNTIYF. CDR3 DNA sequence: TGTGCCAGCGGGGACAGGAGCTCTGGAAACACCATATATTTT.

The chain couples TRBV28 to TRBJ2-7; no firm D call. Trimming took 5 bases from V and 4 from J, leaving 12 bases between them. CDR1 and CDR2 from the germline V gene are MDHEN and SYDVKM. The CDR3 loop spans 13 amino acids. The CDR3 here is CASSPSEKYEQYF. The CDR3 DNA sequence: TGTGCCAGCAGTCCCTCCGAGAAGTACGAGCAGTACTTC.

This clone was seen more than once but under ten times. This chain joins TRBV10-1 and TRBJ2-5, with D uncertain. Trimming stripped 0 bases from V and 9 bases from J, with 8 bases between. Per the germline V gene, CDR1 is WNHNN and CDR2 is SYGVQD (reference sequence). The CDR3 is 12 residues long. The CDR3 DNA reads as TGCGCCAGCAGTGAGTCTGGTTTGGCCCAGTACTTC. It specifies CASSESGLAQYF.

The chain joins TRBV18 to TRBJ1-1; D call uncertain. The CDR3 covers 14 residues. The V gene lost 2 bases and the J gene lost 1 base, with 8 bases spanning the gap. Germline-derived CDR1 and CDR2 are KGHSH and LQKENI. The CDR3 DNA reads as TGTGCCAGCTCACCAGTTGGGGAGAACACTGAAGCTTTCTTT. It yields the protein CASSPVGENTEAFF.

The genes are TRBV28 and TRBJ1-5; weak D call: TRBD1 (6 bases). The CDR3 totals 14 residues. CDR1 and CDR2 (germline): MDHEN, SYDVKM. The ends were cut back, 8 bases at V and 4 bases at J, with 15 bases in the middle. The CDR3 reads CASGTDSRNQPQHF. The CDR3 DNA sequence: TGTGCCAGCGGTACGGACAGTAGGAATCAGCCCCAGCATTTT.

V usage is TRBV7-2 and J usage is TRBJ2-3; 10 bases are shared with TRBD2. Trimming at V came to 5 bases and at J to 8 bases, leaving 10 bases not matched to a gene. The CDR3 is 15 residues long. CDR1 and CDR2 (germline): SGHTA, FQGNSA. The chain's CDR3 is CASSSYSGRGGTQYF. The CDR3 nucleotides are TGTGCCAGCAGCAGTTACAGCGGGAGGGGGGGTACGCAGTATTTT.

The chain employs TRBV5-1 and TRBJ2-2, with D maybe TRBD2 (5 bases). The CDR3 totals 16 residues. Trimming left V 2 bases short and J 0 bases short, with 11 bases between. Germline V gives CDR1 SGHRS, CDR2 YFSETQ. In DNA, the CDR3 is TGCGCCAGCAGCTTAAGGGAGATCGCGAACACCGGGGAGCTGTTTTTT. Translation gives CASSLREIANTGELFF.

V is TRBV4-2 and J is TRBJ2-7; 9 positions match TRBD1. This CDR3 contains 16 residues. The germline V gene encodes CDR1 LGHNA and CDR2 YNFKEQ. Trimming removed 0 bases from V and 3 bases from J; junction bases left unmatched: 6. The CDR3 protein is CASSQEWGQGIYEQYF. The CDR3 nucleotides read TGTGCCAGCAGCCAAGAGTGGGGACAGGGAATCTACGAGCAGTACTTC.

This sequence joins TRBV6-1 and TRBJ1-3; D not resolved. Germline lookup yields CDR1 MNHNS and CDR2 SASEGT. The CDR3 length is 15 residues. V was trimmed by 0 bases and J by 2 bases, leaving 8 bases between them. In DNA, the CDR3 is TGTGCCAGCAGTGAAGCGCTCTGGGCTGGAAACACCATATATTTT. It translates to CASSEALWAGNTIYF.

This clone was picked up one time. The rearrangement joins TRBV10-3 to TRBJ2-1, with D perhaps TRBD1 or TRBD2 (6 bases each). The CDR3 loop spans 18 amino acids. CDR1 is ENHRY, CDR2 SYGVKD, per germline. The ends were cut back, 8 bases at V and 4 bases at J, with 27 bases in the middle. Here the CDR3 reads CAIGRAGNRIRGYNEQFF. CDR3 DNA sequence: TGTGCCATCGGGCGGGCGGGGAACAGGATCAGGGGTTACAATGAGCAGTTCTTC.